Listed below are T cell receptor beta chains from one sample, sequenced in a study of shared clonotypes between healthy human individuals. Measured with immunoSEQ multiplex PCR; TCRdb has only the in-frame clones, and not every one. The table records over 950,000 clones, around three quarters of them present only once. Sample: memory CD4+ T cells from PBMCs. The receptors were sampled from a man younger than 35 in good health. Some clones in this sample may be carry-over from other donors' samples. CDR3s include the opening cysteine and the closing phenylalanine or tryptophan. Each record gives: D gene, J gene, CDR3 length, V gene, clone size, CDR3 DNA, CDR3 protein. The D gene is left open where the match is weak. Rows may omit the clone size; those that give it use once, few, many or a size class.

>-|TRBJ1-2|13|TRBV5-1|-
TGCGCCAGCAGCTTAAATACGAACTATGGCTACACCTTC
CASSLNTNYGYTF
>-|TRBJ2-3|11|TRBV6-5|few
TGTGCCAGCAGTTACGGGAATACGCAGTATTTT
CASSYGNTQYF
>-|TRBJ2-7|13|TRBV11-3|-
TGTGCCAGCAGCTTAGAGGAGGGTTACGAGCAGTACTTC
CASSLEEGYEQYF
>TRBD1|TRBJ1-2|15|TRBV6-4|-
TGTGCCAGCAGGTTTTGGGACAGGGGGAACTATGGCTACACCTTC
CASRFWDRGNYGYTF
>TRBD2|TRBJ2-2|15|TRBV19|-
TGTGCCAGTAGTCGGGTTAGCGGGAGCACCGGGGAGCTGTTTTTT
CASSRVSGSTGELFF
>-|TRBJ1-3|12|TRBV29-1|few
TGCAGCGCTGAGAACCCTGGAAACACCATATATTTT
CSAENPGNTIYF
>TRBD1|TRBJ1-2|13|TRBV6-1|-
TGTGCCAGCAGCCGGGACAGAGTTTATGGCTACACCTTC
CASSRDRVYGYTF
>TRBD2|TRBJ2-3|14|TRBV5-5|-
TGTGCCAGCACCAACCCCGGGGGGACAGATACGCAGTATTTT
CASTNPGGTDTQYF
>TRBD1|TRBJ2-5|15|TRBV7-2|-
TGTGCCAGCAGCTTAACAGGGGACACCGGAGAGACCCAGTACTTC
CASSLTGDTGETQYF
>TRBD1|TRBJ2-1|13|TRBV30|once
TGTGCCTGGAGTGCGGACAGGGGAGTTGAGCAGTTCTTC
CAWSADRGVEQFF
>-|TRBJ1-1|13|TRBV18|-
TGTGCCAGCTCACCGCTAGCCGGCACTGAAGCTTTCTTT
CASSPLAGTEAFF
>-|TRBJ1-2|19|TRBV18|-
TGTGCCAGCTCACCACAGGTTCAGCAAGGTTCATCTGCTAACTATGGCTACACCTTC
CASSPQVQQGSSANYGYTF
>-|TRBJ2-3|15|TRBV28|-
TGTGCCAGCAGTTTCTACAGGGCCAGCACAGATACGCAGTATTTT
CASSFYRASTDTQYF
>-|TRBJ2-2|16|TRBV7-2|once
TGTGCCAGCAGCTTAGATCCACCCCAGAACACCGGGGAGCTGTTTTTT
CASSLDPPQNTGELFF
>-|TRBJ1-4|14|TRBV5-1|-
TGCGCCAGCAGCTGGGCGGGTACTAATGAAAAACTGTTTTTT
CASSWAGTNEKLFF
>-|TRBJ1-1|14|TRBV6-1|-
TGTGCCAGCAGTGAAAGGGGGGTAGACACTGAAGCTTTCTTT
CASSERGVDTEAFF
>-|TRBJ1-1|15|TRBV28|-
TGTGCCAGCAGGGCCTTTGCGCAGAGGAACACTGAAGCTTTCTTT
CASRAFAQRNTEAFF
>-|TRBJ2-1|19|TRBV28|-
TGTGCCAGCAGTTTATCCTCCTACCGCACAAGGAGCTCCTACAATGAGCAGTTCTTC
CASSLSSYRTRSSYNEQFF
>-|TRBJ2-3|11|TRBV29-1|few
TGCAGCGTTGCAAGCACAGATACGCAGTATTTT
CSVASTDTQYF
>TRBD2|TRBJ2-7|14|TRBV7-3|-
TGTGCCAGCAGCGTCGAGGCGGGAGGTTACGAGCAGTACTTC
CASSVEAGGYEQYF
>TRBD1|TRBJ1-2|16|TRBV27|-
TGTGCCAGCAAACAAACGACAGGGGTTGGTGGTTATGGCTACACCTTT
CASKQTTGVGGYGYTF
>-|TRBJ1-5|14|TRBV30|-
TGTGCCTGGAGCTCCGCCCGTAGCAATCAGCCCCAGCATTTT
CAWSSARSNQPQHF
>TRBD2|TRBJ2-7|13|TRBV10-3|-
TGTGCCATCAAAAGTAGCGGGAGCTACGAGCAGTACTTC
CAIKSSGSYEQYF
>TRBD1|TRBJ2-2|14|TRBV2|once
TGTGCCAGCAGCGGGACAGGGGGACACGGGGAGCTGTTTTTT
CASSGTGGHGELFF
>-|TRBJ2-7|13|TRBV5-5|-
TGTGCCAGCAGCTTTTGGGAAGCAGGCCAGCAGTACTTC
CASSFWEAGQQYF
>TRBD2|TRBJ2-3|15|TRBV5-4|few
TGTGCCAGCAGCCACTCTAGCGGGAGCACAGATACGCAGTATTTT
CASSHSSGSTDTQYF
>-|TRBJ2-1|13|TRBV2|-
TGTGCCAGCAGTGCAGCAGGGAACAATGAGCAGTTCTTC
CASSAAGNNEQFF
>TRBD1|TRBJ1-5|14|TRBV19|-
TGTGCCAGTAGGCGGGACAGGGCCAATCAGCCCCAGCATTTT
CASRRDRANQPQHF
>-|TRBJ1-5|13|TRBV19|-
TGTGCCAGTAGTATTCGCGAACATCAGCCCCAGCATTTT
CASSIREHQPQHF
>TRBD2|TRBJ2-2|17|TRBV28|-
TGTGCCAGCAGTTCCACCTGGACTAGCGGACACACCGGGGAGCTGTTTTTT
CASSSTWTSGHTGELFF
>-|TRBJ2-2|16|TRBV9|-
TGTGCCAGCAGCCCCCGGGGCCGCCCGAACACCGGGGAGCTGTTTTTT
CASSPRGRPNTGELFF
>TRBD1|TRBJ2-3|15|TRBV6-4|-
TGTGCCAGCAGGGTGGACAGGGCACGCACAGATACGCAGTATTTT
CASRVDRARTDTQYF
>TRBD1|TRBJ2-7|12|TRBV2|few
TGTGCCAGCAGCTTGGGACAGGGGGAGCAGTACTTC
CASSLGQGEQYF
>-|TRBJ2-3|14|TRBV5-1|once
TGCGCCAGCAGCTTCGGGGATGGCACAGATACGCAGTATTTT
CASSFGDGTDTQYF
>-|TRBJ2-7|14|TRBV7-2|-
TGTGCCAGCAGCCTATCGACCGGGGCCTACGAGCAGTACTTC
CASSLSTGAYEQYF